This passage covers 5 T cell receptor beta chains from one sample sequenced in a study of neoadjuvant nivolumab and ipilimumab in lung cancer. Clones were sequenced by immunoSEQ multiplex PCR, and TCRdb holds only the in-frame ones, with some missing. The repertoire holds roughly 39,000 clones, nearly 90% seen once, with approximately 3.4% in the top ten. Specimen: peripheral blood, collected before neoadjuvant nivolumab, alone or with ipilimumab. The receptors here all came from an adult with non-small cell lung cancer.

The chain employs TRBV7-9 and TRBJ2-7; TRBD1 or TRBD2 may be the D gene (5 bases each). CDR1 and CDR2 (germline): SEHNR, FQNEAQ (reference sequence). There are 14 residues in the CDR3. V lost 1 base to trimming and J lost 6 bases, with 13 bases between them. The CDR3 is CASSLVEGSAEQYF. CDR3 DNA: TGTGCCAGCAGCTTAGTTGAGGGGTCGGCCGAGCAGTACTTC.

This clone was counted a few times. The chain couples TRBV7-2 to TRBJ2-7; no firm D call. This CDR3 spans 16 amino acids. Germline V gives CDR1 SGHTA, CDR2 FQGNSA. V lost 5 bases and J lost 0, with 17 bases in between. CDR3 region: CASSPTTDASSYEQYF. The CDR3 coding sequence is TGTGCCAGCAGCCCAACAACGGACGCTAGCTCCTACGAGCAGTACTTC. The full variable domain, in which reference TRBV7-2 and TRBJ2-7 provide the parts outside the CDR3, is GAGVSQSPSNKVTEKGKDVELRCDPISGHTALYWYRQSLGQGLEFLIYFQGNSAPDKSGLPSDRFSAERTGGSVSTLTIQRTQQEDSAVYLCASSPTTDASSYEQYFGPGTRLTVT.

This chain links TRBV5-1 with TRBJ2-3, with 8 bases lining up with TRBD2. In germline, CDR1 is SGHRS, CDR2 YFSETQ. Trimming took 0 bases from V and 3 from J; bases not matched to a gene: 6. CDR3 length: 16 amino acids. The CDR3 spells CASSLVSGRGTDTQYF. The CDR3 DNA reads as TGCGCCAGCAGCTTGGTCTCCGGGAGGGGAACAGATACGCAGTATTTT.

Written as DNA, the CDR3 is TGTGCCAGCAGCTTAATGGAACAAGAGACCCAGTACTTC. This gives the protein CASSLMEQETQYF. The chain joins TRBV7-3 to TRBJ2-5; D gene unclear. This CDR3 has 13 amino acids. The V and J ends lost 1 base and 2 bases respectively, with 5 bases between them. The V gene's germline CDR1 is SGHTA and CDR2 FQGTGA.

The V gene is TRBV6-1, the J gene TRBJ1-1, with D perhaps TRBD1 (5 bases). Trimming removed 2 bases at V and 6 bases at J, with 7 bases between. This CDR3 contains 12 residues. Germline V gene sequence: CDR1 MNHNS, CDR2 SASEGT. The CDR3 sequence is CASSETGAEAFF. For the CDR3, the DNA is TGTGCCAGCAGTGAAACAGGCGCTGAAGCTTTCTTT.